A selection of T cell receptor beta chains follows, all from one sample in a study of blood T cell repertoires in COVID-19. TCRdb keeps only in-frame clones here, not all; method: immunoSEQ multiplex PCR. This table holds 130,000 to 150,000 clones, 80% to 90% found once. Sequencing used peripheral blood. These receptors all stem from a woman in her forties or fifties with acute or convalescent COVID-19. The CDR3 runs from the conserved cysteine through the conserved F or W. A D gene is named only where the DNA matches it firmly. Clone size is stated in some rows and not others, as once, few, many or a class when expanded.

d_gene	abundance	v_gene	j_gene	CDR3nt	CDR3aa
TRBD1	.	TRBV10-3	TRBJ1-2	TGTGCCATCAGTGACGTACAGGGGTCCACCGATGGCTACACCTTC	CAISDVQGSTDGYTF
.	.	TRBV18	TRBJ1-2	TGTGCCAGCTCACCACCGGTTACAGGTTCCGGCTATGGCTACACCTTC	CASSPPVTGSGYGYTF
.	.	TRBV9	TRBJ2-1	TGTGCCAGCAGCGTAGAGGCCCGAGGAGGATCCTACAATGAGCAGTTCTTC	CASSVEARGGSYNEQFF
TRBD1	.	TRBV6-1	TRBJ1-1	TGTGCCAGCAGTGCAAAAACCGGGACAGGGGGCACTGAAGCTTTCTTT	CASSAKTGTGGTEAFF
.	.	TRBV2	TRBJ1-1	TGTGCCAGCAGTGAACAGGGCGGGAACACTGAAGCTTTCTTT	CASSEQGGNTEAFF
TRBD1	.	TRBV19	TRBJ1-2	TGTGCCAGTACCACGTCCAGGGGGCTTACCTATGGCTACACCTTC	CASTTSRGLTYGYTF
TRBD1	.	TRBV6-6	TRBJ2-7	TGTGCCAGCAGTTCTGGGACAGGGACCTACGAGCAGTACTTC	CASSSGTGTYEQYF
.	.	TRBV2	TRBJ2-7	TGTGCCAGCTCCGCGGAATTCTACGAGCAGTACTTC	CASSAEFYEQYF
.	few	TRBV6-5	TRBJ2-7	TGTGCCAGCAGTTACAACAGGGAAAAGCAGTACTTC	CASSYNREKQYF
TRBD1	few	TRBV7-3	TRBJ1-3	TGTGCCAGCAGCTCTAAGACAGGGCCCGGAAACACCATATATTTT	CASSSKTGPGNTIYF
.	.	TRBV3-1/TRBV3-2	TRBJ1-6	TGTGCCAGCAGCCAAGTTTTGGCAGGGGATAATTCACCCCTCCACTTT	CASSQVLAGDNSPLHF
TRBD2	.	TRBV29-1	TRBJ2-7	TGCAGCGTTACCCGCCCTACTAGCGGCTACGAGCAGTACTTC	CSVTRPTSGYEQYF
.	.	TRBV24-1	TRBJ1-3	TGTGCCACCAGTGACCGAACAGGAAACTCTGGAAACACCATATATTTT	CATSDRTGNSGNTIYF
TRBD1	.	TRBV12-3/TRBV12-4	TRBJ1-1	TGTGCCAGCAGCCCGACAGGGAGGGAAGCTTTCTTT	CASSPTGREAFF
.	.	TRBV7-9	TRBJ1-1	TGTGCCAGCAGCTTAGCGCTTGGTCAGGGGGAAGCTTTCTTT	CASSLALGQGEAFF
.	.	TRBV25-1	TRBJ2-1	TGTGCCAGCAGTGAAAACGGTCCTTACAATGAGCAGTTCTTC	CASSENGPYNEQFF
TRBD1	.	TRBV18	TRBJ1-2	TGTGCCAGCTCACTCGCACAGGGGGCGGAGGGCTACACCTTC	CASSLAQGAEGYTF
.	.	TRBV10-3	TRBJ2-5	TGTGCCATCAGTGAGTCGCCAGGGTACCAAGAGACCCAGTACTTC	CAISESPGYQETQYF
.	once	TRBV5-4	TRBJ2-3	TGTGCCAGCAGCTTGTTTAGCGTTCTTTCAGATACGCAGTATTTT	CASSLFSVLSDTQYF
TRBD1	.	TRBV7-9	TRBJ1-1	TGTGCCAGCAGCTTACGGACAGGGGGGTACACTGAAGCTTTCTTT	CASSLRTGGYTEAFF
.	.	TRBV6-1	TRBJ2-3	TGTGCCAGCAGTGAAGTGCTAGGGAGGTTCCCAGATACGCAGTATTTT	CASSEVLGRFPDTQYF
TRBD2	.	TRBV9	TRBJ2-5	TGTGCCAGCAGCGGGGGCGGGGGGGGCTTGGAGACCCAGTACTTC	CASSGGGGGLETQYF
.	.	TRBV27	TRBJ1-1	TGTGCCAGCCTGGGACACTTCAACACTGAAGCTTTCTTT	CASLGHFNTEAFF
.	once	TRBV3-1/TRBV3-2	TRBJ2-7	TGTGCCAGCAGCAGGACAACCGGAAACTACGAGCAGTACTTC	CASSRTTGNYEQYF
.	.	TRBV6-1	TRBJ1-1	TGTGCCAGCAGTGAATGGCAGGGAGCTTTCTTT	CASSEWQGAFF
.	.	TRBV6-2/TRBV6-3	TRBJ1-5	TGTGCCAGCAGTGACAGGTTCAATCAGCCCCAGCATTTT	CASSDRFNQPQHF
.	.	TRBV7-2	TRBJ2-1	TGTGCCAGCAGCTTAGCGCAGCGAACCTCCCGCTACAATGAGCAGTTCTTC	CASSLAQRTSRYNEQFF
TRBD1	.	TRBV2	TRBJ1-1	TGTGCCAGCAGAGAATACCGACAGGGGGGTGAAGCTTTCTTT	CASREYRQGGEAFF
.	.	TRBV19	TRBJ1-1	TGTGCCAGTACTACCTGGGGGGGCGGGAACACTGAAGCTTTCTTT	CASTTWGGGNTEAFF
TRBD2	.	TRBV7-8	TRBJ2-1	TGTGCCAAACCTAGCGGCTCCTACAATGAGCAGTTCTTC	CAKPSGSYNEQFF
TRBD1	.	TRBV7-9	TRBJ1-1	TGTGCCAGCAGCCCGCCGGGCGCAGGGGGGAACACTGAAGCTTTCTTT	CASSPPGAGGNTEAFF
.	.	TRBV2	TRBJ2-1	TGTGCCAGCAGAACGGTCACCTACAATGAGCAGTTCTTC	CASRTVTYNEQFF
.	.	TRBV7-9	TRBJ1-1	TGTGCCAGCAGCTTAGATTTCAGCACTGAAGCTTTCTTT	CASSLDFSTEAFF
.	.	TRBV7-9	TRBJ2-5	TGTGCCAGCAGCTTAGGAGCCCGGGGGTCAGAGACCCAGTACTTC	CASSLGARGSETQYF
TRBD1	.	TRBV19	TRBJ1-1	TGTGCCAGTAGTCCAGGAGGAAGACAGGGGAACACTGAAGCTTTCTTT	CASSPGGRQGNTEAFF
.	once	TRBV7-3	TRBJ2-5	TGTGCCAGCAGCTTAACGGGCATAACGGAGACCCAGTACTTC	CASSLTGITETQYF
.	.	TRBV7-2	TRBJ1-1	TGTGCCAGCAGCTTGTACCCGTATCTGATCCAGGGCTACGGAGCTTTCTTT	CASSLYPYLIQGYGAFF
TRBD2	.	TRBV9	TRBJ2-3	TGTGCCAGCAGCTCAACCCGGGGGGTTAGGGGCACAGATACGCAGTATTTT	CASSSTRGVRGTDTQYF
TRBD1	.	TRBV18	TRBJ1-3	TGTGCCAGCTCACCGTTGGGACAGTACTCTGGAAACACCATATATTTT	CASSPLGQYSGNTIYF
TRBD1	.	TRBV5-1	TRBJ1-2	TGCGCCAGCAGCTTACCCCAGGGGGCGAGTGGCTACACCTTC	CASSLPQGASGYTF
TRBD2	.	TRBV14	TRBJ2-1	TGTGCCAGCAGCCAAGACTCGGGGGGGTACAATGAGCAGTTCTTC	CASSQDSGGYNEQFF
.	.	TRBV7-2	TRBJ1-5	TGTGCCAGCAGCTTAGTCCGAGGAGGGCAGCCCCAGCATTTT	CASSLVRGGQPQHF
.	.	TRBV2	TRBJ1-1	TGTGCCAGCAAATACAGGGAACGTGCTGAAGCTTTCTTT	CASKYRERAEAFF
.	.	TRBV3-1/TRBV3-2	TRBJ2-5	TGTGCCAGCAGCCAAGGACAAGCAAGGGAGACCCAGTACTTC	CASSQGQARETQYF
.	.	TRBV5-1	TRBJ1-2	TGCGCCAGCAGCTTGGGGCAAGGAGGGGATGGCTACACCTTC	CASSLGQGGDGYTF
.	.	TRBV24-1	TRBJ2-2	TGTGCCACCAGTTATACAGGGAACACCGGGGAGCTGTTTTTT	CATSYTGNTGELFF
.	.	TRBV2	TRBJ2-5	TGTGCCACCAATTGGCAGGGACGGGCGGGGGAGACCCAGTACTTC	CATNWQGRAGETQYF
.	.	TRBV5-1	TRBJ1-2	TGCGCCAGCAGCAAGGGACTCCAGGGCTACACCTTC	CASSKGLQGYTF
.	once	TRBV6-6	TRBJ1-4	TGTGCCAGCAGAGAAGGGCCAGGGAGGAAAGAAAAACTGTTTTTT	CASREGPGRKEKLFF
.	.	TRBV19	TRBJ1-1	TGTGCCAGTAGGCGGAGGTCGGGTATTGAAGCTTTCTTT	CASRRRSGIEAFF
.	.	TRBV10-3	TRBJ1-2	TGTGCCATCAGTGAGGGCGGCGGGGACTATGGCTACACCTTC	CAISEGGGDYGYTF
TRBD2	.	TRBV7-9	TRBJ2-3	TGTGCCAGCAGCTTACCCAGCAGGACTAGCGGGGGATCGCAGTATTTT	CASSLPSRTSGGSQYF
.	.	TRBV18	TRBJ2-4	TGTGCCAGCTCACCACTTCCCTCCCTAGCCAAAAACATTCAGTACTTC	CASSPLPSLAKNIQYF
.	.	TRBV28	TRBJ1-5	TGTGCCAGCAACCCTGGGGGGACGGGGCAGCCCCAGCATTTT	CASNPGGTGQPQHF
.	.	TRBV11-2	TRBJ2-5	TGTGCCAGCAGCTTGGGCACACAAAGCCAAGAGACCCAGTACTTC	CASSLGTQSQETQYF
TRBD1	.	TRBV28	TRBJ1-5	TGTGCCAGCAGTTGGGCGGGACAGGGCGGCAATCAGCCCCAGCATTTT	CASSWAGQGGNQPQHF
.	.	TRBV5-6	TRBJ1-2	TGTGCCAGCAGCTGGGGGGAAAACTATGGCTACACCTTC	CASSWGENYGYTF
.	.	TRBV25-1	TRBJ1-2	TGTGCCAGCAGTGAACTCTCCGGGACAAGTTCCTATGGCTACACCTTC	CASSELSGTSSYGYTF
.	.	TRBV19	TRBJ1-3	TGTGCCAGTAGTATACTGCCAGGGCCTGGAAACACCATATATTTT	CASSILPGPGNTIYF
TRBD1	.	TRBV30	TRBJ1-2	TGTGCCTGGAGTCCTATGGGACAGGGTCCCAACTATGGCTACACCTTC	CAWSPMGQGPNYGYTF